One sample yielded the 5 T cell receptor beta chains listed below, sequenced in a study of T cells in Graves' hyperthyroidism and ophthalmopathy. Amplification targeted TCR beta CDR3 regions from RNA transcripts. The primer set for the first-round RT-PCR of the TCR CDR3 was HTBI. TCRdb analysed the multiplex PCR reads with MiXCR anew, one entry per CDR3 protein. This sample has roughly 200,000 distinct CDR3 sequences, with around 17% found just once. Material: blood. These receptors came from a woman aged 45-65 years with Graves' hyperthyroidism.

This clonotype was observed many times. CDR3 in amino acids: CASSLLLTDTQYF. As DNA, the CDR3 is TGTGCCAGCAGTTTACTACTCACAGATACGCAGTATTTT. The gene calls are TRBV27 and TRBJ2-3; D uncertain. The V end lost 2 bases, the J end lost 2 bases, and 5 bases lay between the germline ends. The CDR3 is 13 residues long. CDR1 MNHEY and CDR2 SMNVEV come from the germline V gene (reference sequence).

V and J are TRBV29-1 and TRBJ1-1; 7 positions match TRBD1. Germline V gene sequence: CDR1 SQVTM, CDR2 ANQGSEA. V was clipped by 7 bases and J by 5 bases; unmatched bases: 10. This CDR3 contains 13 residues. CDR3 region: CSARQGGRTEAFF. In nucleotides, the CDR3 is TGCAGCGCAAGGCAGGGGGGACGGACTGAAGCTTTCTTT. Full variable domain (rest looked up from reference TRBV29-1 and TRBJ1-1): SAVISQKPSRDICQRGTSLTIQCQVDSQVTMMFWYRQQPGQSLTLIATANQGSEATYESGFVIDKFPISRPNLTFSTLTVSNMSPEDSSIYLCSARQGGRTEAFFGQGTRLTVV.

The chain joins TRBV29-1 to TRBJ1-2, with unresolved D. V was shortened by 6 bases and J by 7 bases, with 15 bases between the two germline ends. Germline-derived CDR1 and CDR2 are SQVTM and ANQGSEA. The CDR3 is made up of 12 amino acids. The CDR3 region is CSVQRTISGYTF. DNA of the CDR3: TGCAGCGTACAGCGGACCATTTCTGGCTACACCTTC.

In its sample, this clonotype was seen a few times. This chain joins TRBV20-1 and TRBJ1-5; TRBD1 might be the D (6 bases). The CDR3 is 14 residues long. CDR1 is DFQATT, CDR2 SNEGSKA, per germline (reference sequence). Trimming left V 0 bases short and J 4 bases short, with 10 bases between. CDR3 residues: CSARDHRENQPQHF. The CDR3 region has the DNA TGCAGTGCTAGAGATCACAGGGAGAATCAGCCCCAGCATTTT.

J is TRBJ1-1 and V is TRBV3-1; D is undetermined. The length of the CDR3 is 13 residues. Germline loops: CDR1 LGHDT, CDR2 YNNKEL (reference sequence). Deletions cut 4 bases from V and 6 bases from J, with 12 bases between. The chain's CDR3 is CASSPERTAEAFF. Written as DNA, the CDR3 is TGTGCCAGCAGCCCGGAGAGGACCGCTGAAGCTTTCTTT.